Presented here are 23 T cell receptor beta chains from one specimen sequenced in a study of cytotoxic CD8 clonotypes in ibrutinib-treated CLL. Measured with immunoSEQ multiplex PCR; TCRdb has only the in-frame clones, and not every one. The data contain 20,000 to 30,000 clones, nearly 80% of them singletons. This sample comprised PBMCs, obtained before ibrutinib treatment. The receptors were gathered from a human donor with chronic lymphocytic leukemia.

The chain uses TRBV5-1 and TRBJ2-7; 7 positions agree with TRBD1. The trim removed 3 bases at V and 2 bases at J, leaving 2 bases unmatched. Germline CDR1 is SGHRS and CDR2 is YFSETQ. The CDR3 is 13 amino acids. The CDR3 DNA reads TGCGCCAGCAGCTCCGGGACAGCCTACGAGCAGTACTTC. Its protein product is CASSSGTAYEQYF.

The V gene is TRBV21-1, the J gene TRBJ2-7; the D call in the table, TRBD2, was not verified against the DNA. TRBV21-1 is listed as a pseudogene. The CDR3 runs to 14 residues. The CDR3 loop reads CASSKDYTGGEQYF. CDR3 DNA: TGTGCCAGCAGCAAAGATTACACCGGGGGCGAGCAGTACTTC.

DNA for the CDR3: TGTGCCAGCAGCTACCAGGGAGACACTGAAGCTTTCTTT. Translated, it gives CASSYQGDTEAFF. V is TRBV14 and J is TRBJ1-1; a possible D gene is TRBD1 (5 bases). CDR3 length: 13 residues. Germline CDR1 SGHDN, CDR2 FVKESK. Trimming shortened V by 5 bases and J by 3 bases, and 10 bases separated the two germline ends.

This rearrangement joins TRBV27 to TRBJ2-5; D possibly corresponds to TRBD1 (5 bases). V lost 5 bases and J 4 bases, leaving 14 bases between the germline ends. The CDR3 extends over 14 amino acids. Germline-derived CDR1 and CDR2 are MNHEY and SMNVEV (reference sequence). The CDR3 here is CASSRQGRAETQYF. CDR3 DNA: TGTGCCAGCAGTAGGCAGGGTAGAGCAGAGACCCAGTACTTC.

This sequence joins TRBV7-2 and TRBJ2-3; possibly TRBD1 for D (6 bases). This CDR3 region has 13 residues. V shed 4 bases and J shed 10 bases, with 15 bases lying between them. Germline CDR1 and CDR2: SGHTA and FQGNSA. The CDR3 is CASSSRQEASQYF. The CDR3 DNA sequence: TGTGCCAGCAGCTCTAGACAGGAGGCCTCGCAGTATTTT.

This clone was seen only once. V gene TRBV4-3 combines with J gene TRBJ2-4, with TRBD2 matching 11 bases. Germline V gives CDR1 LGHNA, CDR2 YSLEER. J lost 0 bases, V lost 1 base, and 17 bases had no gene match. There are 22 residues in the CDR3. As DNA, the CDR3 is TGCGCCAGCAGCCAAGCCGTTCCGAGGGCTAGCGGGGGGCTTCTAGCCAAAAACATTCAGTACTTC. The encoded protein is CASSQAVPRASGGLLAKNIQYF.

The gene calls are TRBV7-8 and TRBJ2-1; possibly TRBD2 for D (6 bases). V was pared by 6 bases and J by 0 bases, with 12 bases between. The germline V gene has CDR1 SGHVS and CDR2 FQNEAQ. The CDR3 runs to 15 residues. CDR3 protein: CASRIAESSYNEQFF. CDR3 nucleotides: TGTGCCAGCAGAATAGCGGAGAGCTCCTACAATGAGCAGTTCTTC.

The chain has TRBV7-2 and TRBJ1-5; TRBD1 is a possible D gene (5 bases). CDR1 is SGHTA, CDR2 FQGNSA, per germline. Trimming took 0 bases from V and 9 from J, leaving 12 bases between them. CDR3 length equals 14 residues. CDR3 protein: CASSLAWGGAPQHF. The CDR3 DNA reads as TGTGCCAGCAGCTTAGCTTGGGGGGGTGCGCCCCAGCATTTT.

This clone showed up just a few times. V gene TRBV12-1 combines with J gene TRBJ2-4. TRBV12-1 is classified as a pseudogene. The CDR3 loop spans 12 amino acids. CDR3 in amino acids: CASSFTMNIQYF. The CDR3 bases are TGTGCCAGCAGCTTTACGATGAACATTCAGTACTTC.

The chain recombines TRBV7-3 with TRBJ2-3, with a weak D call TRBD2 (7 bases). Germline V CDR1 and CDR2: SGHTA, FQGTGA. The CDR3 length is 14 residues. With 5 bases removed from V and 4 bases from J, the gap between germline ends came to 13 bases. In DNA, the CDR3 is TGTGCCAGCAGCAGGGGGGGTACCTCAGATACGCAGTATTTT. This codes for CASSRGGTSDTQYF. Using reference TRBV7-3 and TRBJ2-3 for the parts outside the CDR3, the full variable domain is GAGVSQTPSNKVTEKGKYVELRCDPISGHTALYWYRQSLGQGPEFLIYFQGTGAADDSGLPNDRFFAVRPEGSVSTLKIQRTERGDSAVYLCASSRGGTSDTQYFGPGTRLTVL.

V gene TRBV4-3 combines with J gene TRBJ2-7; D remains unclear. CDR1 is LGHNA, CDR2 YSLEER, per germline. The CDR3 spans 14 residues. Trimming stripped 0 bases from V and 0 bases from J, with 6 bases between. The CDR3 here is CASSQDQYSYEQYF. The CDR3 DNA sequence: TGCGCCAGCAGCCAAGATCAGTACTCCTACGAGCAGTACTTC.

The V call is TRBV19, the J call TRBJ2-2; D call uncertain. The germline V gene encodes CDR1 LNHDA and CDR2 SQIVND (reference sequence). With 3 bases removed from V and 1 base from J, the gap between germline ends came to 15 bases. The CDR3 sequence is 17 residues long. The chain's CDR3 is CASSMRTVTGNTGELFF. The CDR3 coding sequence is TGTGCCAGTAGTATGCGCACAGTGACGGGGAACACCGGGGAGCTGTTTTTT. Full variable domain (outside the CDR3, taken from reference TRBV19 and TRBJ2-2): DGGITQSPKYLFRKEGQNVTLSCEQNLNHDAMYWYRQDPGQGLRLIYYSQIVNDFQKGDIAEGYSVSREKKESFPLTVTSAQKNPTAFYLCASSMRTVTGNTGELFFGEGSRLTVL.

The rearrangement uses TRBV28 and TRBJ2-7, with D possibly TRBD1 on 6 matching bases. CDR1 and CDR2 from the germline V gene are MDHEN and SYDVKM. V lost 2 bases and J lost 0, with 17 bases in between. CDR3 length: 17 amino acids. The CDR3 bases are TGTGCCAGCAGTTTAGGGACAATTCCATTGAGCTCCTACGAGCAGTACTTC. Its translation: CASSLGTIPLSSYEQYF.

The V and J genes are TRBV14 and TRBJ2-1, with 8 bases fitting TRBD2. CDR1 is SGHDN and CDR2 is FVKESK in the germline V gene. The V gene end was trimmed by 2 bases and the J gene end by 1 base; junction bases not matched to a gene: 10. The CDR3 extends over 18 amino acids. Here the CDR3 reads CASSQTRGTGGSYNEQFF. The CDR3 DNA is TGTGCCAGCAGCCAAACTAGGGGAACGGGAGGGTCCTACAATGAGCAGTTCTTC. Full variable domain (remainder filled in from reference TRBV14 and TRBJ2-1): EAGVTQFPSHSVIEKGQTVTLRCDPISGHDNLYWYRRVMGKEIKFLLHFVKESKQDESGMPNNRFLAERTGGTYSTLKVQPAELEDSGVYFCASSQTRGTGGSYNEQFFGPGTRLTVL.

In this sample, this clone turned up a few times. The rearrangement uses TRBV6-5 and TRBJ1-2; TRBD1 aligns across 8 bases. CDR3 length: 12 amino acids. With V trimmed by 6 bases and J by 8 bases, 5 bases remained unmatched. Looked up from germline, CDR1 is MNHEY and CDR2 is SVGAGI. CDR3 amino acids: CASSRTGQGYTF. CDR3 DNA: TGTGCCAGCAGCCGGACAGGGCAAGGCTACACCTTC.

This rearrangement joins TRBV5-1 to TRBJ2-1, with D tentatively TRBD1 or TRBD2 (5 bases each). The CDR3 has 15 residues. Looked up from germline, CDR1 is SGHRS and CDR2 is YFSETQ. V lost 0 bases, J lost 1 base, and 8 bases lay in between. This CDR3 reads CASSLEGPSYNEQFF. The CDR3 DNA is TGCGCCAGCAGCTTGGAGGGACCTTCCTACAATGAGCAGTTCTTC.

This clone was seen a handful of times. The rearrangement uses TRBV6-5 and TRBJ1-1; the D gene is possibly TRBD1 (6 bases). This CDR3 has 15 residues. With 5 bases removed from V and 2 bases from J, the gap between germline ends came to 15 bases. Germline lookup yields CDR1 MNHEY and CDR2 SVGAGI. The CDR3 DNA reads TGTGCCAGCAGTCCCACAGGGTCTGCAAACACTGAAGCTTTCTTT. Translation: CASSPTGSANTEAFF.

The V gene is TRBV7-2, the J gene TRBJ1-2; D not certain. The CDR3 runs 13 residues. Germline loops: CDR1 SGHTA, CDR2 FQGNSA. Between the trimmed V and J ends, which lost 5 bases and 7 bases, there was a span of 14 bases. In nucleotides, the CDR3 is TGTGCCAGCAGCCCCACGTCAGATCGTGGCTACACCTTC. Amino acids: CASSPTSDRGYTF.

The CDR3, as DNA: TGTGCCAGCAGCCATTATACTGGACAAGCCTACGAGCAGTACTTC. This encodes CASSHYTGQAYEQYF. This sequence joins TRBV11-2 and TRBJ2-7; TRBD1 is a possible D gene (5 bases). This CDR3 comprises 15 residues. CDR1 and CDR2 (germline): SGHAT, FQNNGV. The V end was cut by 5 bases, the J end by 2 bases, with 16 bases between.

The chain uses TRBV7-6 and TRBJ2-1, with 13 bases that match TRBD2. This CDR3 comprises 17 residues. Germline lookup yields CDR1 SGHVS and CDR2 FNYEAQ. Germline trimming cut 5 bases from V and 0 bases from J; bases unmatched to any gene: 4. CDR3 bases: TGTGCCAGCAGCAAGACTAGCGGGAGGCTCTCCTACAATGAGCAGTTCTTC. Translation: CASSKTSGRLSYNEQFF.

This clone was seen a single time. The chain is built from TRBV27 and TRBJ2-2, with 9 bases matching TRBD1. From germline, CDR1 is MNHEY and CDR2 SMNVEV (reference sequence). This CDR3 has 16 amino acids. V trimming: 3 bases; J trimming: 6 bases; junction bases outside the gene matches: 8. CDR3 coding DNA: TGTGCCAGCAGTTTTCTCGGGACAGGGTATGCCGGGGAGCTGTTTTTT. Amino acids: CASSFLGTGYAGELFF.

The chain links TRBV6-4 to TRBJ2-2, with 7 bases aligning to TRBD1. In germline, CDR1 is MRHNA, CDR2 SNTAGT. This CDR3 comprises 13 residues. The J segment lost 4 bases and the V segment lost 9 bases, leaving 5 bases of the junction unmatched. The CDR3 here is CASRDRSTGELFF. CDR3 bases: TGTGCCAGTCGGGACAGATCCACCGGGGAGCTGTTTTTT.

The rearrangement links TRBV5-1 to TRBJ1-1; D gene ambiguous. Trimming left V 4 bases short and J 1 base short, with 8 bases between. Germline CDR1 SGHRS, CDR2 YFSETQ. The CDR3 is 13 amino acids. CDR3 bases: TGCGCCAGCAGCCCCGAGTGGAACACTGAAGCTTTCTTT. It yields the protein CASSPEWNTEAFF.